This T cell receptor beta chain was obtained from a study of CD8+ T cells in alopecia areata. Study-wide context: Twice daily, treated patients received 5 to 10 mg of oral tofacitinib.

General observations from the study: Among the 100 top clones, expanded CD8+ clones, like scalp clonality, were significantly decreased by tofacitinib.

On this clone: Antigen specificity is unknown.

The sample's treatment: oral pan-JAK inhibitor, 5-10 mg twice daily. Alopecia areata patients had lesional scalp punch biopsies and peripheral blood taken from them. Extraction of RNA preceded its reverse transcription into cDNA, which served as the sequencing template. This table comes from immunoSEQ multiplex PCR, and its TCRdb copy is limited to in-frame clones, with some not included. The repertoire holds some 220,000 clones, with about three fifths as singletons. CDR1 and CDR2 from the germline V gene are SNHLY and FYNNEI. The CDR3 is made up of 13 amino acids. V lost 6 bases to trimming and J lost 2 bases, with 10 bases between them.

The sample was CD4+ T cells sorted from blood, taken at week 4, from a patient treated with tofacitinib. The V gene is TRBV2, the J gene TRBJ1-1; no definite D call. This clonotype was sampled from a human donor with alopecia areata. CDR3 bases: TGTGCCAGCAGAGACTCCGCAAACACTGAAGCTTTCTTT. Translated, it gives CASRDSANTEAFF. The full variable domain, completed using reference TRBV2 and TRBJ1-1, is EPEVTQTPSHQVTQMGQEVILRCVPISNHLYFYWYRQILGQKVEFLVSFYNNEISEKSEIFDDQFSVERPDGSNFTLKIRSTKLEDSAMYFCASRDSANTEAFFGQGTRLTVV.